A selection of T cell receptor beta chains follows, all from one sample in a study of sequential checkpoint blockade in melanoma. Repertoires were generated with immunoSEQ multiplex PCR, while TCRdb's copy carries only in-frame clones and drops some. Of about 6,900 clones listed, about a quarter are singletons. The sample was tumor tissue (inferred from file names), taken from a patient given nivolumab and ipilimumab in sequence. The receptors were gathered from a human donor with melanoma. CDR3s include the opening cysteine and the closing phenylalanine or tryptophan. A D gene is named only where the DNA matches it firmly. Rows may omit the clone size; those that give it use once, few, many or a size class.

>TRBV18|TRBJ2-1|15|NA|TRBD1
CASSTTGGRGNEQFF
>TRBV18|TRBJ1-1|13|few|NA
CASSPLRDTEAFF
>TRBV29-1|TRBJ1-1|15|few|NA
CSVVWLQRLNTEAFF
>TRBV11-3|TRBJ1-3|18|NA|NA
CASSSLPRGLISGNTIYF
>TRBV4-1|TRBJ1-2|14|few|NA
CASSQDQFGYGYTF
>TRBV6-8|TRBJ2-1|13|NA|TRBD2
CASRTGTSSEQFF
>TRBV5-1|TRBJ2-1|20|NA|TRBD2
CASSLRGLAGGPGSYNEQFF
>TRBV25-1|TRBJ1-5|13|NA|NA
CASSDSRNQPQHF
>TRBV29-1|TRBJ2-5|14|NA|TRBD2
CSVEWGGRQETQYF
>TRBV9|TRBJ2-3|14|few|NA
CASSVENRIDTQYF
>TRBV16|TRBJ1-2|14|NA|TRBD1
CASSGLARGYGYTF
>TRBV19|TRBJ1-1|15|NA|TRBD1
CASNRQGRGRAEAFF
>TRBV5-1|TRBJ1-5|17|NA|TRBD1
CASSLALDRVCNQPQHF
>TRBV5-1|TRBJ2-5|14|NA|NA
CASSSGLLAETQYF
>TRBV28|TRBJ1-2|14|NA|NA
CASSPTTLGYGYTF